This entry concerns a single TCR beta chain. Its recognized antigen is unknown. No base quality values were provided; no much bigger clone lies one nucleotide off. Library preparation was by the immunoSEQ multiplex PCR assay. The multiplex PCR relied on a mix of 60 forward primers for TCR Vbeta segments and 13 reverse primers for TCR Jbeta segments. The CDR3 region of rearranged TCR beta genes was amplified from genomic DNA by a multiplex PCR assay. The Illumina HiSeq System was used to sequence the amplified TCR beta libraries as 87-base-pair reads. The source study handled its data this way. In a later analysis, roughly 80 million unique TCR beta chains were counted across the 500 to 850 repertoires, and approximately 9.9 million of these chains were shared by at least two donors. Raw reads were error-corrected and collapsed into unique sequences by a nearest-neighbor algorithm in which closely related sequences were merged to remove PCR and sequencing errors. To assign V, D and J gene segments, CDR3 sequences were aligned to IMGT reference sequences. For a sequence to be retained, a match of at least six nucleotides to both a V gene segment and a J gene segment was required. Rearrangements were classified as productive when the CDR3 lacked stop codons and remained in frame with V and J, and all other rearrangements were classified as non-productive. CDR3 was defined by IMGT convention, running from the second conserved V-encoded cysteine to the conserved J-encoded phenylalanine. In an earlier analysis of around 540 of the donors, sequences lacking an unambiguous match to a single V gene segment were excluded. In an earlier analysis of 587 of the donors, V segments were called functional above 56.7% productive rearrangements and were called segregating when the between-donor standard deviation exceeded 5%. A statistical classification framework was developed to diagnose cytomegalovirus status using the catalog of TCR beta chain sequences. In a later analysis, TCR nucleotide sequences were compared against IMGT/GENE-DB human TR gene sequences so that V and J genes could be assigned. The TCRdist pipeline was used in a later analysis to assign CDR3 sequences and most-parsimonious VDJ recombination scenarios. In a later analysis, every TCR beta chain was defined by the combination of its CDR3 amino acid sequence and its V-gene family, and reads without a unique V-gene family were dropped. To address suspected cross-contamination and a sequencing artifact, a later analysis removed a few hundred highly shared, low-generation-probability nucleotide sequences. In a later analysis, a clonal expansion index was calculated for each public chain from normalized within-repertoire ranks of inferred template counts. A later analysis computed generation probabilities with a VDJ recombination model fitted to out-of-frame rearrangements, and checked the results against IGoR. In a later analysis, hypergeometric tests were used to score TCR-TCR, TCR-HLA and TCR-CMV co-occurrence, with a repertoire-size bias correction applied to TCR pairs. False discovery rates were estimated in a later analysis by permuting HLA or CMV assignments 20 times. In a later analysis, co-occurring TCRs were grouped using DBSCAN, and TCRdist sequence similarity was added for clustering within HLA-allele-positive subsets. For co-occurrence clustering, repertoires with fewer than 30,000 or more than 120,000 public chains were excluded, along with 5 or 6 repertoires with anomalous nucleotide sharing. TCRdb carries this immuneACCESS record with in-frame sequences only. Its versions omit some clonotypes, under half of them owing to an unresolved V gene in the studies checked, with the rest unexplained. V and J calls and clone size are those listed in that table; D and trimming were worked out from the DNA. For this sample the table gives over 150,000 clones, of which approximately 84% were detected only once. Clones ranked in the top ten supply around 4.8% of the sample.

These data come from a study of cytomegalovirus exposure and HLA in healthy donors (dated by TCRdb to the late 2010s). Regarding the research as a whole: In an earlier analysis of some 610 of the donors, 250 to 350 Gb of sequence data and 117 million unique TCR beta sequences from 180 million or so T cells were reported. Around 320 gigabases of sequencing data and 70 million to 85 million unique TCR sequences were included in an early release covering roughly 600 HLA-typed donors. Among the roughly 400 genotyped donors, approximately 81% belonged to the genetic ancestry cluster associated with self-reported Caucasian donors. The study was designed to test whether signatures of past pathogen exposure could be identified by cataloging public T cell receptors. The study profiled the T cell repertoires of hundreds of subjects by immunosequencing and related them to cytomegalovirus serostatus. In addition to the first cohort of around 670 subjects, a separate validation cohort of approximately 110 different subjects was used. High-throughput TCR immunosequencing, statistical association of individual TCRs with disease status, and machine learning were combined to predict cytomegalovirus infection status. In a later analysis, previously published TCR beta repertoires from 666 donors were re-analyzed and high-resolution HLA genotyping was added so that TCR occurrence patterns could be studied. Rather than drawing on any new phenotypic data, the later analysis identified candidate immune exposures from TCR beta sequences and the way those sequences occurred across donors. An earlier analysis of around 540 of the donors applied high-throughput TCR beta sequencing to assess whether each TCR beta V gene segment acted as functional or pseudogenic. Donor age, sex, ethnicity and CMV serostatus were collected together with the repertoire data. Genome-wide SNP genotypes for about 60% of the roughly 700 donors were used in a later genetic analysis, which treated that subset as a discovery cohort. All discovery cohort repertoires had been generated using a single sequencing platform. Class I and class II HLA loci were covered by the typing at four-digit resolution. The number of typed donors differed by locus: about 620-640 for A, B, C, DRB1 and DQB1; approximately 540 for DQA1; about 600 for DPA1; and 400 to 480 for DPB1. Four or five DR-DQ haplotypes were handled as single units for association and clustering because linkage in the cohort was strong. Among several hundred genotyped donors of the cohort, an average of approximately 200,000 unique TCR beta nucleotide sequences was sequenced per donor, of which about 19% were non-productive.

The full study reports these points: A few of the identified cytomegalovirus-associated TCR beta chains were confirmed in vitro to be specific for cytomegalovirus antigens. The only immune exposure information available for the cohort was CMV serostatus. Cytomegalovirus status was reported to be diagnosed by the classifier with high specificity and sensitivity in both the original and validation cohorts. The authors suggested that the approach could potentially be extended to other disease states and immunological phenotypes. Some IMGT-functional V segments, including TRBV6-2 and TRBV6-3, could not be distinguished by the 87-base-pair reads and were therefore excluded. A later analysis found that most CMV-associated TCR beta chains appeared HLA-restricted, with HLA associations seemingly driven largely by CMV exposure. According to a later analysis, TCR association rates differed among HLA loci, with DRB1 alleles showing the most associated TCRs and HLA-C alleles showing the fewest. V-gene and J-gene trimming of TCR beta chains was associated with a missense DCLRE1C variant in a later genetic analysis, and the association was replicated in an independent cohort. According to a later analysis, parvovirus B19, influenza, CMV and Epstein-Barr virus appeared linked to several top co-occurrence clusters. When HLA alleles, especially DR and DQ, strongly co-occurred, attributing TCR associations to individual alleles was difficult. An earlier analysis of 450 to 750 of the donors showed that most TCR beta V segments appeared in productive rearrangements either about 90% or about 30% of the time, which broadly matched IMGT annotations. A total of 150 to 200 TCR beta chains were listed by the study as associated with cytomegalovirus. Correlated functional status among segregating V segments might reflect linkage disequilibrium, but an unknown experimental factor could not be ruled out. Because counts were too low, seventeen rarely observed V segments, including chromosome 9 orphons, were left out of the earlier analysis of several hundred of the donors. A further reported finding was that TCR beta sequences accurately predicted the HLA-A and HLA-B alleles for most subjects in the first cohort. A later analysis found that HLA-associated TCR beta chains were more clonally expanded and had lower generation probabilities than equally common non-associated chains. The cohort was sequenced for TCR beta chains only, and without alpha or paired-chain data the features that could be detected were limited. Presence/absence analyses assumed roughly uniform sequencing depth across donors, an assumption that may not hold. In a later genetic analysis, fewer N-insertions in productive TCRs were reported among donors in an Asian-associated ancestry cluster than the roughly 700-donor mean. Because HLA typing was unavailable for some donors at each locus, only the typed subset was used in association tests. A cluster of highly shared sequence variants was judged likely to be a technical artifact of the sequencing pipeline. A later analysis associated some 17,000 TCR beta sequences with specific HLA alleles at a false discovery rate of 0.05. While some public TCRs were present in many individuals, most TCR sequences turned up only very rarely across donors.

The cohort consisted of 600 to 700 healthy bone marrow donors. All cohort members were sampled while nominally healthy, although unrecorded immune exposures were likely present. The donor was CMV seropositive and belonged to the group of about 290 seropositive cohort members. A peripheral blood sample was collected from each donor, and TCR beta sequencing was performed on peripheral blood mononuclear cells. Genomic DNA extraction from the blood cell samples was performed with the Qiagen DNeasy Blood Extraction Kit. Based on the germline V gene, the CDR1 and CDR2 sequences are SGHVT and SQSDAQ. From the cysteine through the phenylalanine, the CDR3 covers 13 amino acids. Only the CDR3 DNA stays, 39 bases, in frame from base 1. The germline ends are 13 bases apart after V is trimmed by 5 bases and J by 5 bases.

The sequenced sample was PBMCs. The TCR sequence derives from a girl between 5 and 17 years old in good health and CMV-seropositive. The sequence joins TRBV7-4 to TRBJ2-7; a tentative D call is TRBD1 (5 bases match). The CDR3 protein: CASSPQVFHEQYF. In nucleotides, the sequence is TGTGCCAGCAGCCCACAGGTATTTCACGAGCAGTACTTC.